The sequence of this TCR beta chain was determined in a study of blood T cells in healthy people across ages. Turning to the study itself: In model experiments, template switching was able to capture about one barcoded beta molecule for every two T cells that were present.

Healthy individuals of Caucasian origin from Russia, aged roughly 6 to 90, served as donors. A second PCR of roughly 7 to 11 cycles used a sample-barcoded 5' primer and a J-beta primer mix. A template-switch adaptor that had 12 random nucleotides put a tag on each cDNA molecule. Via MiXCR, TCRdb re-called the 5' RACE reads, giving one row per CDR3 protein. The sample contains about 640,000 distinct CDR3 sequences, about 53% of which appear only once. Germline-derived CDR1 and CDR2 are SQVTM and ANQGSEA. Trimming removed 0 bases at V and 4 bases at J, with 9 bases between. There are 13 residues in the CDR3.

The sample taken for sequencing was blood. The chain recombines TRBV29-1 with TRBJ1-2, with D possibly being TRBD1 (5 bases). The TCR originated in a man aged 60 to 75 in good health. CDR3 in DNA: TGCAGCGTTGAAGAGCCAGGGTTCTATGGCTACACCTTC. Translating it yields CSVEEPGFYGYTF.